These 17 T cell receptor beta chains came from one sample sequenced in a study of T cell responses to AZD1222 COVID-19 vaccine. Method: immunoSEQ multiplex PCR; TCRdb's copy keeps in-frame clones and lacks some. The sample carries 70,000 to 95,000 clones, about 89% recorded once. The source material was peripheral blood, sampled 28 days after the second AZD1222 dose. The receptors stem from an adult who received the AZD1222 COVID-19 vaccine.

The genes are TRBV6-5 and TRBJ2-3, with D perhaps being TRBD1 or TRBD2 (6 bases each). V gave up 6 bases and J gave up 3 bases, with 16 bases separating them. The germline V gene encodes CDR1 MNHEY and CDR2 SVGAGI. This CDR3 has 15 residues. This CDR3 is CASSPRRGATDTQYF. The CDR3 DNA follows: TGTGCCAGCAGCCCGAGGAGGGGGGCGACAGATACGCAGTATTTT.

The sample holds one count of this clone. Other nucleotide sequences in the sample specify the same CDR3. V gene TRBV7-9 combines with J gene TRBJ1-2; D ambiguous. Germline V gene sequence: CDR1 SEHNR, CDR2 FQNEAQ (reference sequence). V was shortened by 3 bases and J by 2 bases, with 7 bases between the two germline ends. The CDR3 contains 13 residues. The CDR3 reads CASSLGQNYGYTF. In nucleotides, the CDR3 is TGTGCCAGCAGCTTGGGTCAGAACTATGGCTACACCTTC.

The chain recombines TRBV5-1 with TRBJ2-5; 8 positions match TRBD2. Unmatched junction bases numbered 6, after V lost 1 base and J lost 1 base. This CDR3 contains 16 residues. Germline CDR1 reads SGHRS; CDR2 reads YFSETQ. CDR3 sequence (DNA): TGCGCCAGCAGCTTGTTGGCTAGCGGGTCCCAAGAGACCCAGTACTTC. Translated: CASSLLASGSQETQYF.

The chain uses TRBV30 and TRBJ1-6; D remains unclear. This CDR3 region has 11 residues. The germline V gene encodes CDR1 GTSNPN and CDR2 SVGIG (reference sequence). Trimming shortened V by 3 bases and J by 7 bases, and 4 bases separated the two germline ends. This CDR3 is CAWRQNSPLHF. The CDR3 DNA reads as TGTGCCTGGAGACAAAATTCACCCCTCCACTTT. Together with reference TRBV30 and TRBJ1-6, the CDR3 gives the full variable domain: SQTIHQWPATLVQPVGSPLSLECTVEGTSNPNLYWYRQAAGRGLQLLFYSVGIGQISSEVPQNLSASRPQDRQFILSSKKLLLSDSGFYLCAWRQNSPLHFGNGTRLTVT.

The rearrangement uses TRBV20-1 and TRBJ2-1, with 11 bases fitting TRBD2. The CDR3 consists of 17 residues. The V segment lost 3 bases and the J segment 7 bases; nucleotides outside the gene matches: 14. Germline CDR1 DFQATT, CDR2 SNEGSKA (reference sequence). The CDR3 DNA follows: TGCAGTGCTAGTCGGGGGCTCCGAGGGACTAGCGGTAATGAGCAGTTCTTC. The encoded protein is CSASRGLRGTSGNEQFF.

This rearrangement joins TRBV7-8 to TRBJ1-1; D unclear. The CDR3 is made up of 14 amino acids. In germline, CDR1 is SGHVS, CDR2 FQNEAQ. V was pared by 4 bases and J by 3 bases, with 12 bases between. The CDR3 is CASSSKGSDTEAFF. In DNA, the CDR3 is TGTGCCAGCAGCTCCAAGGGTAGCGACACTGAAGCTTTCTTT.

For the CDR3, the DNA is TGTGCCAGCAGTTACTTGTGGACAGGCTCTGGAAACACCATATATTTT. This codes for CASSYLWTGSGNTIYF. This sequence joins TRBV6-5 and TRBJ1-3; 7 bases are shared with TRBD1. The germline CDR1 and CDR2 sequences are MNHEY and SVGAGI. J lost 0 bases, V lost 1 base, and 3 bases had no gene match. This CDR3 has 16 amino acids.

The chain uses TRBV7-3 and TRBJ2-2; the D gene is possibly TRBD1 (6 bases). Germline CDR1 SGHTA, CDR2 FQGTGA. Trimming pared 0 bases from V and 2 bases from J, leaving 19 bases between. This CDR3 spans 19 amino acids. This chain's CDR3 is CASSLTLALGDTNTGELFF. In nucleotides, the CDR3 is TGTGCCAGCAGCTTAACCCTAGCCCTGGGGGACACTAACACCGGGGAGCTGTTTTTT.

The chain employs TRBV2 and TRBJ2-1, with D tentatively TRBD1 or TRBD2 (5 bases each). The V end was cut by 6 bases, the J end by 7 bases, with 13 bases between. Germline lookup yields CDR1 SNHLY and CDR2 FYNNEI. This CDR3 contains 13 residues. CDR3 DNA sequence: TGTGCCAGCAGGGACACGGGCGGGAATGAGCAGTTCTTC. As protein: CASRDTGGNEQFF.

This clone was detected only once. CDR3 coding DNA: TGTGCCAGCTTTAGCGGGACTGATTACGAGCAGTACTTC. The encoded protein is CASFSGTDYEQYF. The V gene is TRBV2, the J gene TRBJ2-7, with 8 bases lining up with TRBD2. Per germline, CDR1 SNHLY and CDR2 FYNNEI. V lost 8 bases and J lost 4; bases outside the gene matches: 7. CDR3 size: 13 residues.

The chain recombines TRBV19 with TRBJ1-1; D possibly corresponds to TRBD1 (6 bases). Trimming shortened V by 6 bases and J by 2 bases, and 13 bases separated the two germline ends. The CDR3 has 14 residues. The germline CDR1 and CDR2 sequences are LNHDA and SQIVND (reference sequence). For the CDR3, the DNA is TGTGCCAGTAGCTTGCAGGGGCTTAACACTGAAGCTTTCTTT. It yields the protein CASSLQGLNTEAFF.

A single count supports this clone. The DNA of the CDR3 is TGTGCCAGCAGCCAAGGGACAGGCTACACCTTC. It codes for CASSQGTGYTF. The chain carries TRBV4-2 and TRBJ1-2, with D possibly TRBD1 on 5 matching bases. The CDR3 runs 11 residues. V was pared by 1 base and J by 8 bases, with 5 bases between. Germline V CDR1 and CDR2: LGHNA, YNFKEQ.

This chain links TRBV28 with TRBJ2-1; the match to TRBD2 covers 13 bases. This CDR3 contains 19 residues. Looked up from germline, CDR1 is MDHEN and CDR2 is SYDVKM. After removal of 5 bases from V and 6 bases from J, the junction contained 16 bases not matched to a gene. CDR3 in amino acids: CASSGPGLAGFFRPNEQFF. The DNA for the CDR3 is TGTGCCAGCAGTGGACCGGGACTAGCGGGATTTTTTCGGCCCAATGAGCAGTTCTTC.

This clone was observed once. CDR3 DNA: TGTGCCAGCACCCAGGGGGTAGGCAATACGCAGTATTTT. Protein product: CASTQGVGNTQYF. The gene calls are TRBV6-5 and TRBJ2-3, with 7 nucleotides matching TRBD1. Per the germline V gene, CDR1 is MNHEY and CDR2 is SVGAGI. The J segment lost 7 bases and the V segment lost 7 bases, leaving 8 bases of the junction unmatched. CDR3 size: 13 residues.

This chain connects TRBV18 to TRBJ1-2; TRBD1 might be the D (5 bases). Deletions cut 0 bases from V and 4 bases from J, with 15 bases between. Germline V gene data show CDR1 as KGHSH and CDR2 as LQKENI. The CDR3 runs to 16 residues. CDR3 sequence: CASSPPAPRVSYGYTF. Here the CDR3 DNA reads TGTGCCAGCTCACCACCGGCCCCCAGGGTCAGCTATGGCTACACCTTC.

As DNA, the CDR3 is TGTGCCAGCAGCCACCCCCGGACAGGGCAGACCGGGGAGCTGTTTTTT. Amino acids: CASSHPRTGQTGELFF. V and J are TRBV7-3 and TRBJ2-2, with 8 positions matching TRBD1. V shed 5 bases and J 5 bases; nucleotides not matched to a gene: 10. The V gene's germline CDR1 is SGHTA and CDR2 FQGTGA. This CDR3 region has 16 residues.

The chain is built from TRBV7-2 and TRBJ1-1; D not resolved. Deletions cut 1 base from V and 0 bases from J, with 12 bases between. The germline V gene encodes CDR1 SGHTA and CDR2 FQGNSA. This CDR3 is 16 amino acids long. The CDR3 is CASSLVGPGLNTEAFF. The CDR3, as DNA: TGTGCCAGCAGCTTAGTGGGCCCGGGCTTGAACACTGAAGCTTTCTTT. Based on the CDR3 plus reference TRBV7-2 and TRBJ1-1, the full variable domain is GAGVSQSPSNKVTEKGKDVELRCDPISGHTALYWYRQSLGQGLEFLIYFQGNSAPDKSGLPSDRFSAERTGGSVSTLTIQRTQQEDSAVYLCASSLVGPGLNTEAFFGQGTRLTVV.